Given below is one T cell receptor beta chain in context. Its cognate antigen is unknown. The CDR3 loop spans 15 amino acids. Germline CDR1 is MDHEN and CDR2 is SYDVKM. V gave up 4 bases and J gave up 3 bases; unmatched junction bases: 5. These data originate in a study of T cell responses to AZD1222 COVID-19 vaccine. Study results and limitations: Spike-specific TCR depth and breadth grew after two AZD1222 doses. White British donors predominated, females outnumbered males, and clonal diversity was possibly underestimated.

Clones were sequenced by immunoSEQ multiplex PCR, and TCRdb holds only the in-frame ones, with some missing. The sample has 95,000 to 110,000 clones; over 80% are singletons. The receptor comes from an adult who received the AZD1222 COVID-19 vaccine. The input for sequencing was peripheral blood, taken 28 days after the second AZD1222 dose. V gene TRBV28 combines with J gene TRBJ2-5; TRBD1 matches 10 bases. The CDR3 nucleotides are TGTGCCAGCAGTTCAAGAGGACAGGGGGAAGAGACCCAGTACTTC. Its protein product is CASSSRGQGEETQYF.